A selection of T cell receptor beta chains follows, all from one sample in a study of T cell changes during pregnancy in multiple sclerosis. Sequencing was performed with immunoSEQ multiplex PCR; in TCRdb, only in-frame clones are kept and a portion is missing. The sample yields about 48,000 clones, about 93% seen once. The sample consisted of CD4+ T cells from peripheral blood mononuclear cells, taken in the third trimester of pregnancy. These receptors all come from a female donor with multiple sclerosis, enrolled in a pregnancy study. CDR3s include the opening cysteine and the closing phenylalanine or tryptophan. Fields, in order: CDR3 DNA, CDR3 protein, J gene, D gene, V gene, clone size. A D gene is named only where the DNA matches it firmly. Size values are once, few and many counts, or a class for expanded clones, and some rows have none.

TGTGCCAGCAGCCCTAAACAGGGGAACACTGAAGCTTTCTTT,CASSPKQGNTEAFF,TRBJ1-1,.,TRBV7-9,.
TGTGCCAGTAGTATAGGGGGAGGGACCGCACTTAGGAATGAGCAGTTCTTC,CASSIGGGTALRNEQFF,TRBJ2-1,TRBD2,TRBV19,.
TGTGCCATCAGTGGCGCAGGGAGGGGGTCGGAGCAGTACTTC,CAISGAGRGSEQYF,TRBJ2-7,.,TRBV10-3,.
TGTGCCAGCAGCGACTGGGGCGGGGGGCAAGAGACCCAGTACTTC,CASSDWGGGQETQYF,TRBJ2-5,TRBD2,TRBV6-6,.
TGTGCCAGCAGTTCTAGCGGGGGGCCCCAAGAGACCCAGTACTTC,CASSSSGGPQETQYF,TRBJ2-5,TRBD2,TRBV5-4,.
TGTGCCACCAGCAGGACAGGACTAGCGGGGGGGCAAGACACCGGGGAGCTGTTTTTT,CATSRTGLAGGQDTGELFF,TRBJ2-2,TRBD2,TRBV15,.
TGCGCCAGCAGCTTAAGCGGGGGGCGTGGCACAGATACGCAGTATTTT,CASSLSGGRGTDTQYF,TRBJ2-3,TRBD2,TRBV5-1,.
TGCGCCAGCAGCTTGGTGATTGGGGGGGTTGGCTCACCCCTCCACTTT,CASSLVIGGVGSPLHF,TRBJ1-6,.,TRBV5-1,.
TGCGCCAGCAGCTTTGGACAGGGGGCTACTAATGAAAAACTGTTTTTT,CASSFGQGATNEKLFF,TRBJ1-4,TRBD1,TRBV5-1,.
TGCGCCAGCGCTCTCCGAGGGACAGGGGGTGACGAGCAGTACTTC,CASALRGTGGDEQYF,TRBJ2-7,TRBD1,TRBV5-1,.
TGTGCCAGCAGCCCCGGACAGGGACAAGGGAATTCACCCCTCCACTTT,CASSPGQGQGNSPLHF,TRBJ1-6,TRBD1,TRBV7-6,.
TGCAGCGTTGAACGGGGATCGGGTGGCTACACCTTC,CSVERGSGGYTF,TRBJ1-2,.,TRBV29-1,.
TGTGCTAGCAGCCCGGGGGTTACGGGGGGCCCCACCGGGGAGCTGTTTTTT,CASSPGVTGGPTGELFF,TRBJ2-2,.,TRBV7-7,.
TGCGCCAGCAGCCAAGCCGGGACAGGGAATTACGAGCAGTACTTC,CASSQAGTGNYEQYF,TRBJ2-7,TRBD1,TRBV4-1,.
TGTGCTAGTGGCCAGGGTTGGAATGAGCAGTTCTTC,CASGQGWNEQFF,TRBJ2-1,.,TRBV12-5,.
TGTGCCAGCAGTGATGGGAGGAACGGTTCACCCCTCCACTTT,CASSDGRNGSPLHF,TRBJ1-6,.,TRBV2,few
TGTGCCAGCAGTTACGGCGGGGTTGAAGAGACCCAGTACTTC,CASSYGGVEETQYF,TRBJ2-5,.,TRBV6-5,.
TGTGCCAGCAGGGAGGGTAAGGGCAGTAGCAATCAGCCCCAGCATTTT,CASREGKGSSNQPQHF,TRBJ1-5,.,TRBV2,.